This is a list of T cell receptor beta chains from one sample in a study of blood T cell repertoires in COVID-19. Data came from immunoSEQ multiplex PCR; TCRdb stores just in-frame clones and leaves some out. The table has over 200,000 clones, around nine tenths seen once. The material sequenced was peripheral blood. These receptors were obtained from a woman aged 60-70 years with acute or convalescent COVID-19. CDR3s include the opening cysteine and the closing phenylalanine or tryptophan. Fields, in order: CDR3 length, D gene, clone size, J gene, V gene, CDR3 protein, CDR3 DNA. A D gene is named only where the DNA matches it firmly. The size of a clone is reported for some rows only, either as once, few or many, or as a class for expanded clones.

14	NA	NA	TRBJ2-7	TRBV7-2	CASSRGPSSYEQYF	TGTGCCAGCAGCAGAGGCCCCTCTAGCTACGAGCAGTACTTC
13	NA	NA	TRBJ1-2	TRBV28	CASKGQFNYGYTF	TGTGCCAGCAAGGGGCAGTTTAACTATGGCTACACCTTC
13	TRBD1	NA	TRBJ2-1	TRBV6-2/TRBV6-3	CASSGQGAGEQFF	TGTGCCAGCAGTGGACAGGGGGCCGGGGAGCAGTTCTTC
15	TRBD1	NA	TRBJ1-5	TRBV6-1	CASSEWGQGGQPQHF	TGTGCCAGCAGTGAATGGGGACAGGGAGGTCAGCCCCAGCATTTT
13	TRBD1	once	TRBJ2-5	TRBV28	CASRTGGSETQYF	TGTGCCAGCAGAACAGGGGGCAGTGAGACCCAGTACTTC
14	NA	NA	TRBJ2-7	TRBV5-1	CASSLDNPSYEQYF	TGCGCCAGCAGCTTGGATAATCCCTCCTACGAGCAGTACTTC
14	NA	NA	TRBJ2-1	TRBV7-2	CASSLARTYNEQFF	TGTGCCAGCAGCTTAGCGAGAACTTACAATGAGCAGTTCTTC
12	NA	NA	TRBJ1-1	TRBV29-1	CSGGQGNTEAFF	TGCAGCGGGGGGCAGGGGAACACTGAAGCTTTCTTT
14	NA	NA	TRBJ2-5	TRBV5-6	CASSLLTRQETQYF	TGTGCCAGCAGCTTGCTTACCAGGCAAGAGACCCAGTACTTC
14	NA	NA	TRBJ2-7	TRBV9	CASSVATGNYEQYF	TGTGCCAGCAGCGTAGCCACGGGGAACTACGAGCAGTACTTC
14	NA	NA	TRBJ1-3	TRBV29-1	CSVLWELSGNTIYF	TGCAGCGTTCTCTGGGAGCTCTCTGGAAACACCATATATTTT
15	NA	NA	TRBJ1-5	TRBV19	CASSMSLGLNQPQHF	TGTGCCAGTAGTATGTCTCTGGGACTCAATCAGCCCCAGCATTTT
12	NA	NA	TRBJ1-1	TRBV7-2	CASSFNSPEAFF	TGTGCCAGCAGCTTCAACTCACCTGAAGCTTTCTTT
15	TRBD1	NA	TRBJ1-2	TRBV7-8	CASSHFTGVDYGYTF	TGTGCCAGCAGCCATTTTACAGGGGTGGACTATGGCTACACCTTC
13	TRBD2	NA	TRBJ2-5	TRBV12-3/TRBV12-4	CASRRGGVETQYF	TGTGCCAGCAGGCGGGGGGGCGTTGAGACCCAGTACTTC
15	NA	NA	TRBJ2-3	TRBV11-2	CASSSTGTSTDTQYF	TGTGCCAGCAGCTCGACAGGGACTAGCACAGATACGCAGTATTTT
15	NA	NA	TRBJ1-1	TRBV5-6	CASSLAGRETRMAFF	TGTGCCAGCAGCTTGGCCGGCAGGGAAACGAGAATGGCTTTCTTT
13	TRBD1	NA	TRBJ2-5	TRBV2	CASDRGRGETQYF	TGTGCCAGCGACAGGGGGCGGGGGGAGACCCAGTACTTC
15	NA	NA	TRBJ1-6	TRBV19	CASSIGRSYNSPLHF	TGTGCCAGTAGTATAGGGCGGTCCTATAATTCACCCCTCCACTTT
12	TRBD1	NA	TRBJ1-2	TRBV28	CASRGTAYGYTF	TGTGCCAGCAGAGGGACAGCTTATGGCTACACCTTC
14	NA	NA	TRBJ1-3	TRBV18	CASSRSGFGNTIYF	TGTGCCAGCTCACGCTCCGGGTTTGGAAACACCATATATTTT
13	TRBD1	NA	TRBJ1-4	TRBV10-3	CAISRTGGEKLFF	TGTGCCATCAGCAGGACAGGGGGTGAAAAACTGTTTTTT
16	TRBD1	NA	TRBJ1-5	TRBV27	CASSLVGTDGRQPQHF	TGTGCCAGCAGTTTAGTAGGGACAGACGGTCGTCAGCCCCAGCATTTT
18	TRBD1	NA	TRBJ1-1	TRBV18	CASSQLGTGGALGTEAFF	TGTGCCAGCTCACAGCTCGGGACAGGGGGCGCCCTGGGCACTGAAGCTTTCTTT
18	TRBD1	NA	TRBJ1-5	TRBV28	CASSDPGRTGLRNQPQHF	TGTGCCAGCAGTGATCCCGGGAGGACAGGGCTGCGCAATCAGCCCCAGCATTTT
15	TRBD1	NA	TRBJ2-1	TRBV7-2	CASSLDRVTYNEQFF	TGTGCCAGCAGCCTGGACAGGGTGACCTACAATGAGCAGTTCTTC
14	NA	NA	TRBJ2-1	TRBV28	CASSLRFGDNEQFF	TGTGCCAGCAGTTTAAGATTCGGGGACAATGAGCAGTTCTTC